This T cell receptor (beta chain) was obtained from a study of T cell changes during pregnancy in multiple sclerosis. Here immunoSEQ multiplex PCR was the method, and the copy in TCRdb shows in-frame clones only, minus some. The table records about 34,000 clones, roughly nine tenths of them present only once. This CDR3 is built from 15 residues. Germline lookup yields CDR1 MNHNY and CDR2 SVGAGI (reference sequence). Trimming took off 2 bases at V and 4 bases at J, with 12 bases between the two ends. The origin of this receptor is a female donor with multiple sclerosis, enrolled in a pregnancy study. The V and J genes are TRBV6-6 and TRBJ2-1, with a weak D call TRBD1 (6 bases). This sample comprised CD8+ T cells from peripheral blood mononuclear cells, obtained after pregnancy. The DNA for the CDR3 is TGTGCCAGCAGTTACCGACGGACAGAGTACAATGAGCAGTTCTTC. It specifies CASSYRRTEYNEQFF.